A single sample is the source of the 9 T cell receptor beta chains below, sequenced in a study of T cell repertoires in cytomegalovirus infection (dated by TCRdb to the late 2010s). The sequencer was an Illumina HiSeq 1500. Through fastp at Q25 and MiXCR, TCRdb rebuilt clones from the public reads, retaining in-frame beta chains. Each entry is one CDR3 protein sequence, shown with its most common DNA and genes. This sample comprises about 920,000 distinct CDR3 sequences, about a third of them detected only once. The ten largest clonotypes hold over 12% of the sample. For these receptors, no antigen is known. In light of the paper, this sample's treatment or condition label describes: in vitro stimulation with specific CMV peptide epitopes to enrich CMV-specific T cells. This sample comprised cultured CD8+ T cells from PBMCs, obtained from culture after CMV antigen stimulation. The origin of the receptors is a human donor in good health (CMV status not recorded). Some clones in this sample may be carry-over from other donors' samples.

This clonotype has a count of ten or more. A read error may explain this, as a much larger clone is one base away. This chain joins TRBV7-2 and TRBJ2-3; the D is unclear. The CDR3 contains 12 residues. The germline V gene encodes CDR1 SGHTA and CDR2 FQGNSA. The V end was cut by 1 base, the J end by 5 bases, with 4 bases between. CDR3 nucleotide sequence: TGTGCCAGCAGCTTAGGGATAGATACGCAGTATTTT. Residues: CASSLGIDTQYF.

The V and J genes are TRBV9 and TRBJ2-2, with unresolved D. V lost 0 bases and J lost 1, with 13 bases in between. The CDR3 spans 17 residues. Germline assignment: CDR1 SGDLS and CDR2 YYNGEE. The chain's CDR3 is CASSVVGRLGNTGELFF. CDR3 sequence (DNA): TGTGCCAGCAGCGTAGTGGGTCGATTAGGGAACACCGGGGAGCTGTTTTTT.

This clonotype occurred a few times. The chain recombines TRBV2 with TRBJ1-1; possibly TRBD1 for D (6 bases). The V end was cut by 8 bases, the J end by 4 bases, with 17 bases between. The CDR3 consists of 14 residues. Germline CDR1 and CDR2: SNHLY and FYNNEI. CDR3 sequence (DNA): TGTGCCAGCCCGGGGGCAGGACGATCCACTGAAGCTTTCTTT. Translated: CASPGAGRSTEAFF.

The chain is built from TRBV6-5 and TRBJ2-2, with unresolved D. CDR1 MNHEY and CDR2 SVGAGI come from the germline V gene. The CDR3 is made up of 11 amino acids. Trimming cost V 8 bases and J 6 bases, with 7 bases left between them. For the CDR3, the DNA is TGTGCCAGCCGGACCTCCGGGGAGCTGTTTTTT. It codes for CASRTSGELFF.

The sample holds a few counts of this clonotype. The rearrangement uses TRBV4-2 and TRBJ2-1; 16 bases fit TRBD2. This CDR3 region has 17 residues. Germline CDR1 reads LGHNA; CDR2 reads YNFKEQ. The V segment lost 6 bases and the J segment 7 bases; nucleotides outside the gene matches: 9. As DNA, the CDR3 is TGTGCCAGCAGGGGGGGACTAGCGGGGGGGCCGCGGAATGAGCAGTTCTTC. This translates into CASRGGLAGGPRNEQFF.

The rearrangement joins TRBV19 to TRBJ1-5, with D hard to call. The length of the CDR3 is 15 residues. Germline-derived CDR1 and CDR2 are LNHDA and SQIVND (reference sequence). V shed 5 bases and J shed 1 base, with 12 bases lying between them. CDR3 sequence: CASSARTGSNQPQHF. In nucleotides, the CDR3 is TGTGCCAGTAGTGCGCGGACTGGGAGCAATCAGCCCCAGCATTTT.

Comment on this clonotype: A read error may explain this, as a much larger clone is one base away. V is TRBV7-2 and J is TRBJ2-7, with D uncertain. CDR1 SGHTA and CDR2 FQGNSA come from the germline V gene. This CDR3 contains 15 residues. Between the trimmed V and J ends, which lost 1 base and 6 bases, there was a span of 16 bases. CDR3 nucleotides: TGTACCAGCAGCTTAGGCCCCACCCTCACCCTCGAGCAGTACTTC. This codes for CTSSLGPTLTLEQYF.

This clonotype was counted between two and nine times. The chain has TRBV5-6 and TRBJ2-3; D remains unclear. Trimming stripped 3 bases from V and 3 bases from J, with 11 bases between. The V gene's germline CDR1 is SGHDT and CDR2 YYEEEE. The CDR3 spans 14 residues. CDR3 sequence (DNA): TGTGCCAGCAGCTGGGTGGCCGAGACAGATACGCAGTATTTT. Amino acids: CASSWVAETDTQYF. The entire variable domain, with the rest obtained from reference TRBV5-6 and TRBJ2-3, is as follows: DAGVTQSPTHLIKTRGQQVTLRCSPKSGHDTVSWYQQALGQGPQFIFQYYEEEERQRGNFPDRFSGHQFPNYSSELNVNALLLGDSALYLCASSWVAETDTQYFGPGTRLTVL.

The table lists this clonotype with a few counts. The chain joins TRBV19 to TRBJ1-6; unclear D gene. Germline V gene lookup returns CDR1 LNHDA and CDR2 SQIVND (reference sequence). Deletions cut 2 bases from V and 0 bases from J, with 5 bases between. The CDR3 length is 15 residues. In nucleotides, the CDR3 is TGTGCCAGTAGTATACGGAGCTCCTATAATTCACCCCTCCACTTT. Translation: CASSIRSSYNSPLHF.